Listed here is a single TCR beta chain. The record originates from a study of control samples from healthy donors and cancer patients. Sequenced by immunoSEQ multiplex PCR; TCRdb stores in-frame clones only, minus some. The sample lists about 94,000 clones, 90% occurring once. The CDR3 totals 16 residues. Germline V gene sequence: CDR1 MNHEY, CDR2 SMNVEV (reference sequence). V gave up 2 bases and J gave up 4 bases; unmatched junction bases: 5. The chain joins TRBV27 to TRBJ2-2; 9 bases match TRBD1. The sample comprised blood. The sequence was collected from a young woman in good health. The CDR3 bases are TGTGCCAGCAGTTTAACGGGACAGGGAATCACCGGGGAGCTGTTTTTT. Amino acids: CASSLTGQGITGELFF.